The rows below give T cell receptor beta chains drawn from one sample of a study of cytomegalovirus exposure and HLA in healthy donors. Profiled with immunoSEQ multiplex PCR; TCRdb holds only in-frame clones, not every one. The sample holds about 140,000 clones, approximately 80% seen once. The sequencing input was PBMCs. The source is a woman aged 40 to 55 in good health and CMV-seronegative. The CDR3 runs from the conserved cysteine through the conserved F or W. A D gene is named only where the DNA matches it firmly. Size is stated for part of the rows, as once, few or many counts, or as a class when the clone is expanded.

CDR3nt,CDR3aa,d_gene,abundance,j_gene,v_gene
TGTGCCAGCAGTTCGGTACAGGGTCTGAACACTGAAGCTTTCTTT,CASSSVQGLNTEAFF,-,-,TRBJ1-1,TRBV28
TGCAGCGTTGAAGGACAACAGAACACTGAAGCTTTCTTT,CSVEGQQNTEAFF,-,-,TRBJ1-1,TRBV29-1
TGCGCCAGCAGCCTCGGGACATCCTACGAGCAGTACTTC,CASSLGTSYEQYF,-,-,TRBJ2-7,TRBV4-3
TGTGCCAGCAGCGTAGCTGGGGGGGGCGGCGACATTCAGTACTTC,CASSVAGGGGDIQYF,-,-,TRBJ2-4,TRBV9
TGTGCCAGCTCACCATTACAAGAGACCCAGTACTTC,CASSPLQETQYF,-,-,TRBJ2-5,TRBV18
TGCGCCAGCAGCCTCGGGCTAGCGGTCCTTAACTCCTACGAGCAGTACTTC,CASSLGLAVLNSYEQYF,TRBD2,-,TRBJ2-7,TRBV5-1
TGTGCCAGCTCACTATCACAGGGTGGGATGAGCACTGAAGCTTTCTTT,CASSLSQGGMSTEAFF,-,-,TRBJ1-1,TRBV18
TGTGCCAGTCTAGCCACTAGCACAGATACGCAGTATTTT,CASLATSTDTQYF,-,-,TRBJ2-3,TRBV18
TGTGCCAGCAGACCAACGACCGGGACACTCTCCTACGAGCAGTACTTC,CASRPTTGTLSYEQYF,-,-,TRBJ2-7,TRBV2
TGTGCTAGTGGTTGGGGGGGACAGGGCTTCAACTATGGCTACACCTTC,CASGWGGQGFNYGYTF,TRBD1,few,TRBJ1-2,TRBV12-5
TGTGCCAGCAGCAAAGAGGGTGGAATGGCTTTCTTT,CASSKEGGMAFF,-,-,TRBJ1-1,TRBV7-9
TGTGCCTGGAGACCTTCAGGGGGCAGCTCCTATAATTCACCCCTCCACTTT,CAWRPSGGSSYNSPLHF,TRBD1,-,TRBJ1-6,TRBV30
TGTGCCAGCAGTGTATCCGGGACAGGGGCCTACGAGCAGTACTTC,CASSVSGTGAYEQYF,TRBD1,-,TRBJ2-7,TRBV6-1
TGCGCCAGCAGCTTCCGGGACAGGGAGGATGAAAAACTGTTTTTT,CASSFRDREDEKLFF,TRBD1,-,TRBJ1-4,TRBV5-1